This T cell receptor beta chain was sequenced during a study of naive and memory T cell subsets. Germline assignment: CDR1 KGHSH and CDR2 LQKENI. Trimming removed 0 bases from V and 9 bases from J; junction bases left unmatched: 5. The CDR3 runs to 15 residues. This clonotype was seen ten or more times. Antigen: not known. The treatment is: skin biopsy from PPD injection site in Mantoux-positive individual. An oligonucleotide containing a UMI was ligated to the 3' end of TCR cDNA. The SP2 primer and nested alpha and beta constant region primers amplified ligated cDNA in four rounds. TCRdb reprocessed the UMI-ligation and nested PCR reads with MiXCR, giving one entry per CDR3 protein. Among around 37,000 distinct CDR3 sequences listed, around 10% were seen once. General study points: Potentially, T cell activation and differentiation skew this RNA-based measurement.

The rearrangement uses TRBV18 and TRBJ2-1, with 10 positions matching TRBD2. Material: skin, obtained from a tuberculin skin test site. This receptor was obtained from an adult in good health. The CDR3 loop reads CASSPPASGSLEQFF. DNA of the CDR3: TGTGCCAGCTCACCACCCGCTAGCGGGAGTCTTGAGCAGTTCTTC.